This T cell receptor (beta chain) was captured in a study of blood T cell repertoires in COVID-19. Generated by immunoSEQ multiplex PCR, the TCRdb table keeps only in-frame clones and is missing some. The data contain 180,000 or so clones, about four fifths of them seen just once; the ten biggest clones take up roughly 11%. Participants spanned ages about 18 to 95 years and resided in about 25 US areas. Cohort placement rested on clinical history that participants reported themselves. Cohort 3 recovered donors had two negative PCRs, clearance, or symptom resolution. The receptor's source is a man between 50 and 59 years old who had recovered from COVID-19. Sequenced sample: PBMCs or T cells enriched from blood (not recorded which).

CDR3 nucleotides: TGTGCCAGCAGTTTACTAACTAGCGGTGCCTACGAGCAGTACTTC. Encoded protein: CASSLLTSGAYEQYF. The chain carries TRBV28 and TRBJ2-7; 8 bases line up with TRBD2. V shed 2 bases, J shed 2 bases, and the junction held 5 bases outside the gene matches. This CDR3 comprises 15 residues. From germline, CDR1 is MDHEN and CDR2 SYDVKM.